This T cell receptor (beta chain) was identified in a study of human T cells and chemical hapten exposure. Study as a whole: Patients, predominantly female, presented with alopecia areata, totalis or universalis.

TCRdb re-analysed the RACE reads in MiXCR, keeping a single row per CDR3 protein. This table has around 130,000 distinct CDR3 sequences, about 10% appearing once. Time point described: patch test 2, 6 weeks after DPC sensitization. As for treatment: therapeutic diphenylcyclopropenone sensitization with weekly scalp DPC. This clonotype was detected only a few times. Trimming took 0 bases from V and 11 from J, leaving 11 bases between them. Looked up from germline, CDR1 is SGHRS and CDR2 is YFSETQ. The CDR3 runs 12 residues. The sample in question was whole blood, obtained in connection with sensitization to the hapten diphenylcyclopropenone (DPC). This receptor was identified in a woman between 50 and 59 years old with alopecia areata. Some clones in this sample may be carry-over from other donors' samples. V is TRBV5-1 and J is TRBJ1-1, with a weak D call TRBD1 (6 bases). The CDR3 bases are TGCGCCAGCAGCTTGGGGGCAGGGGAGGCTTTCTTT. This sequence encodes CASSLGAGEAFF.